This TCR beta chain was recorded in a study of vaccination and CD4 T cells after COVID-19. Background on the study: Collection of post-COVID samples occurred a median approximately 100 days after diagnosis, spanning a range of 35 to 161. Median time from second vaccine dose to sampling was around 72 days (14 to 241).

Germline assignment: CDR1 MNHNS and CDR2 SASEGT. The CDR3 is 16 amino acids. Trimming took 2 bases from V and 2 from J, leaving 13 bases between them. The assay that was used to sequence DNA from cultured CD4+ T cells was the Oncomine TCR Beta short-read assay. TCRdb independently ran MiXCR on the PCR reads; one entry per CDR3 protein. The data contain about 20,000 distinct CDR3 sequences, approximately 50% of them seen just once; the ten biggest clones take up around a sixth. The study's findings and limits: Convalescent patients had a median around 90% of reactive clones appearing only post-vaccination.

This clonotype was seen once. The antigen remains unidentified. Described treatment: approximately 9-day PBMC culture with coronavirus spike peptide pools or control peptides (ViraFEST assay). Negative selection recovered the CD4+ T cells once they had spent approximately ten days in culture. The TCR sequence derives from a human donor who had recovered from COVID-19. Sequenced input: CD4+ T cells from blood, cultured in vitro. The rearrangement uses TRBV6-1 and TRBJ2-1; perhaps TRBD1 as D (6 bases). CDR3 region: CASSEYIQGPYNEQFF. The CDR3 coding sequence is TGTGCCAGCAGTGAATATATACAGGGTCCCTACAATGAGCAGTTCTTC.